This T cell receptor (beta chain) comes out of a study of blood T cell repertoires in COVID-19. Study summary: There were acute and convalescent COVID-19 samples, and they came from the United States, Italy and Spain.

Original processing notes: Quantification of nucleated cells was approximated via reference gene primer amplification. The data were produced by immunoSEQ multiplex PCR, yet TCRdb's version contains in-frame clones alone and is incomplete. V, J and clone size derive from that table, while D and trimming were established from the DNA sequence. This sample carries tens of thousands of clones, approximately 82% of them seen once, and the ten largest clones take around 40%. V was pared by 0 bases and J by 5 bases, with 8 bases of the junction left unmatched. Germline CDR1 and CDR2: KGHSH and LQKENI. This CDR3 comprises 16 residues.

The chain uses TRBV18 and TRBJ2-7; 9 nucleotides agree with TRBD2. Sequenced: peripheral blood. The TCR comes from a woman older than 75 with acute or convalescent COVID-19. CDR3 region: CASSPPVTSGGHEQYF. CDR3 bases: TGTGCCAGCTCACCACCAGTGACTAGCGGTGGCCACGAGCAGTACTTC.